This is a list of T cell receptor beta chains from one sample in a study of blood T cell repertoires in COVID-19. Sequenced by immunoSEQ multiplex PCR; TCRdb stores in-frame clones only, minus some. Among approximately 140,000 clones listed, about 85% were seen once. The sample was peripheral blood. These receptor sequences come from a woman aged 55-75 years with active or convalescent COVID-19. The CDR3 runs from the conserved cysteine through the conserved F or W. A D gene is named only where the DNA matches it firmly. Expanded clones get a size class; other rows say once, few or many, or leave the size out.

D gene: NA; clone size: NA; V gene: TRBV19; J gene: TRBJ1-1; CDR3 DNA: TGTGCCAGTAGTATAGAGAGCCCGAACACTGAAGCTTTCTTT; CDR3 protein: CASSIESPNTEAFF
D gene: NA; clone size: NA; V gene: TRBV6-5; J gene: TRBJ1-6; CDR3 DNA: TGTGCCAGCAGTTCGACAGCCAATTCACCCCTCCACTTT; CDR3 protein: CASSSTANSPLHF
D gene: TRBD1; clone size: NA; V gene: TRBV7-2; J gene: TRBJ2-1; CDR3 DNA: TGTGCCAGCAGCTTAATCCGGGGACAGGGGTATGAGCAGTTCTTC; CDR3 protein: CASSLIRGQGYEQFF
D gene: TRBD1; clone size: NA; V gene: TRBV9; J gene: TRBJ1-2; CDR3 DNA: TGTGCCAGCAGCGTAGCGGGACAGGACTATGGCTACACCTTC; CDR3 protein: CASSVAGQDYGYTF
D gene: NA; clone size: NA; V gene: TRBV18; J gene: TRBJ1-3; CDR3 DNA: TGTGCCAGCTCACCCCGGACAGTATCCTCTGGAAACACCATATATTTT; CDR3 protein: CASSPRTVSSGNTIYF
D gene: NA; clone size: NA; V gene: TRBV3-1/TRBV3-2; J gene: TRBJ1-4; CDR3 DNA: TGTGCCAGCAGCCAAGGTGGCGGTAATGAAAAACTGTTTTTT; CDR3 protein: CASSQGGGNEKLFF
D gene: NA; clone size: NA; V gene: TRBV7-2; J gene: TRBJ1-5; CDR3 DNA: TGTGCCAGCAGCTTAGGGCTACAGTCTAATCAGCCCCAGCATTTT; CDR3 protein: CASSLGLQSNQPQHF
D gene: TRBD1; clone size: NA; V gene: TRBV6-1; J gene: TRBJ1-3; CDR3 DNA: TGTGCCAGCAGTGAGACTCAGGGGGCGGTGGACACCATATATTTT; CDR3 protein: CASSETQGAVDTIYF
D gene: TRBD1; clone size: NA; V gene: TRBV4-3; J gene: TRBJ1-1; CDR3 DNA: TGCGCCAGCAGCCAATTCGACAGGGAGAACACTGAAGCTTTCTTT; CDR3 protein: CASSQFDRENTEAFF
D gene: NA; clone size: NA; V gene: TRBV19; J gene: TRBJ2-3; CDR3 DNA: TGTGCCACCTCATCTGGGAGACATACTAGCACAGATACGCAGTATTTT; CDR3 protein: CATSSGRHTSTDTQYF
D gene: NA; clone size: NA; V gene: TRBV4-1; J gene: TRBJ1-2; CDR3 DNA: TGCGCCAGCAGCCCTTCAACAGCAGCCACTAACTATGGCTACACCTTC; CDR3 protein: CASSPSTAATNYGYTF
D gene: NA; clone size: NA; V gene: TRBV10-3; J gene: TRBJ2-3; CDR3 DNA: TGTGCCATCAATGGAGGGACTGGACTCACAGATACGCAGTATTTT; CDR3 protein: CAINGGTGLTDTQYF
D gene: NA; clone size: NA; V gene: TRBV5-4; J gene: TRBJ2-3; CDR3 DNA: TGTGCCAGCAGCTTGGGAAGGGGAGATACGCAGTATTTT; CDR3 protein: CASSLGRGDTQYF
D gene: NA; clone size: NA; V gene: TRBV29-1; J gene: TRBJ1-2; CDR3 DNA: TGCAGCGTTGAAGAAAACGGGGATGGCTACACCTTC; CDR3 protein: CSVEENGDGYTF
D gene: TRBD2; clone size: NA; V gene: TRBV2; J gene: TRBJ2-2; CDR3 DNA: TGTGCCAGCAGGCGGGAGCCCTCGAACACCGGGGAGCTGTTTTTT; CDR3 protein: CASRREPSNTGELFF
D gene: TRBD1; clone size: few; V gene: TRBV10-3; J gene: TRBJ1-6; CDR3 DNA: TGTGCCATCAAGGGGCAGGGACAGGGGGACTCACCCCTCCACTTT; CDR3 protein: CAIKGQGQGDSPLHF
D gene: NA; clone size: NA; V gene: TRBV10-3; J gene: TRBJ1-4; CDR3 DNA: TGTGCCATCAGTGAGTCGACAAAAGGTGAAAAACTGTTTTTT; CDR3 protein: CAISESTKGEKLFF
D gene: NA; clone size: NA; V gene: TRBV10-1; J gene: TRBJ2-1; CDR3 DNA: TGCGCCAGCAGTACGAAATCGGGGAACGGGGTCTTC; CDR3 protein: CASSTKSGNGVF
D gene: NA; clone size: few; V gene: TRBV15; J gene: TRBJ1-1; CDR3 DNA: TGTGCCACCAGCAGAGGAGGTTTTGAGAACACTGAAGCTTTCTTT; CDR3 protein: CATSRGGFENTEAFF
D gene: TRBD2; clone size: NA; V gene: TRBV3-1/TRBV3-2; J gene: TRBJ2-3; CDR3 DNA: TGTGCCAGCAGACGGACTAGCGGGGGGGAATCGGGCACAGATACGCAGTATTTT; CDR3 protein: CASRRTSGGESGTDTQYF
D gene: NA; clone size: NA; V gene: TRBV5-1; J gene: TRBJ1-1; CDR3 DNA: TGCGCCAGCAGCCATGGCGGGGGTGGCACTGAAGCTTTCTTT; CDR3 protein: CASSHGGGGTEAFF
D gene: NA; clone size: NA; V gene: TRBV2; J gene: TRBJ1-2; CDR3 DNA: TGTGCCAGCGGAGCCCGTTCCTATGGCTACACCTTC; CDR3 protein: CASGARSYGYTF
D gene: TRBD1; clone size: few; V gene: TRBV6-1; J gene: TRBJ1-2; CDR3 DNA: TGTGCCAGCAGTGAAGAGGCAGGGGGTAGTGGCTACACCTTC; CDR3 protein: CASSEEAGGSGYTF